The present TCR beta chain was sequenced within a study of blood T cell repertoires in COVID-19. At the level of the study: T cells, B-cell-depleted T cells, or PBMCs supplied cDNA or gDNA.

Two negative PCRs, clearance, or symptom resolution characterized the recovered Cohort 3 donors. Original processing methods: Reference gene primer amplification in the assay estimated nucleated cell counts. The data were produced by immunoSEQ multiplex PCR, yet TCRdb's version contains in-frame clones alone and is incomplete. The DNA was the basis for D and trimming; V, J and clone size are from that table. The sample records about 220,000 clones, less than 90% being singletons. The length of the CDR3 is 13 residues. CDR1 MDHEN and CDR2 SYDVKM come from the germline V gene. Trimming removed 6 bases at V and 4 bases at J, with 10 bases between.

The rearrangement uses TRBV28 and TRBJ1-5; D unresolved. Source material: PBMCs or T cells enriched from blood (not recorded which). The TCR was taken from a middle-aged woman who had recovered from COVID-19. The CDR3 sequence is CASRSSPNQPQHF. The CDR3 bases are TGTGCCAGCAGGTCTTCCCCTAATCAGCCCCAGCATTTT.